These 24 T cell receptor beta chains share one sample of origin, sequenced in a study of blood T cell repertoires in COVID-19. The method was immunoSEQ multiplex PCR; TCRdb's version includes in-frame clones alone and lacks a portion of them. The top ten hold 9.5% to 15% of the sample, which has some 250,000 clones, around 83% seen once. Sequencing was done on a sample of peripheral blood. Every receptor here comes from a woman aged 55-69 years with active or convalescent COVID-19.

V gene TRBV27 combines with J gene TRBJ1-2; the match to TRBD1 covers 8 bases. The CDR3 loop spans 13 amino acids. Per the germline V gene, CDR1 is MNHEY and CDR2 is SMNVEV (reference sequence). The ends lost 6 bases at V and 8 bases at J; junction bases unmatched: 8. CDR3: CASSSDRVGGYTF. CDR3 DNA sequence: TGTGCCAGCAGCTCGGACAGGGTAGGAGGCTACACCTTC.

This sequence joins TRBV6-5 and TRBJ2-3; maybe TRBD1 (6 bases). The V gene lost 8 bases and the J gene lost 4 bases, with 19 bases spanning the gap. The CDR3 extends over 15 amino acids. Germline CDR1 MNHEY, CDR2 SVGAGI. The CDR3 region has the DNA TGTGCCAGCCGTCTATACAGGGAAGTAGCAGATACGCAGTATTTT. This encodes CASRLYREVADTQYF.

This chain links TRBV2 with TRBJ1-5; 9 bases are a match to TRBD1. The CDR3 covers 15 residues. Germline CDR1 SNHLY, CDR2 FYNNEI. Trimming cost V 0 bases and J 6 bases; bases outside gene matches: 3. The CDR3: CASSEAQGQGQPQHF. The CDR3 nucleotides are TGTGCCAGCAGTGAAGCGCAGGGACAGGGTCAGCCCCAGCATTTT.

V is TRBV4-1 and J is TRBJ2-7, with 7 bases lining up with TRBD1. The CDR3 loop spans 15 amino acids. Trimming removed 3 bases from V and 0 bases from J; junction bases left unmatched: 5. Germline CDR1 reads MGHRA; CDR2 reads YSYEKL. The CDR3: CASSQAWTGSYEQYF. The CDR3 nucleotides read TGCGCCAGCAGCCAGGCCTGGACAGGCTCCTACGAGCAGTACTTC.

V and J are TRBV28 and TRBJ1-6; D is possibly TRBD1 (6 bases). V was cut by 3 bases and J by 7 bases, with 10 bases left in between. This CDR3 region has 14 residues. Germline V gene sequence: CDR1 MDHEN, CDR2 SYDVKM. The CDR3 sequence: CASSLTGLNSPLHF. The CDR3 DNA sequence: TGTGCCAGCAGTTTGACAGGTTTGAATTCACCCCTCCACTTT.

The CDR3 loop is CASRRQGAYEQYF. The DNA for the CDR3 is TGTGCCAGCAGGAGACAGGGGGCCTACGAGCAGTACTTC. The chain has TRBV25-1 and TRBJ2-7, with 9 bases identical to TRBD1. Germline V gene lookup returns CDR1 MGHDK and CDR2 SYGVNS. Unmatched junction bases numbered 2, after V lost 6 bases and J lost 2 bases. This CDR3 region has 13 residues.

J is TRBJ2-1 and V is TRBV29-1, with 8 positions matching TRBD1. J was trimmed by 0 bases and V by 0 bases; bases with no gene match: 4. The CDR3 is 16 residues long. Per the germline V gene, CDR1 is SQVTM and CDR2 is ANQGSEA. The CDR3 bases are TGCAGCGTTGAAGATCTTGGACAGGGCTCCTACAATGAGCAGTTCTTC. It translates to CSVEDLGQGSYNEQFF.

The chain is built from TRBV6-5 and TRBJ2-7, with a weak D call TRBD1 (7 bases). The CDR3 contains 14 residues. The germline V gene has CDR1 MNHEY and CDR2 SVGAGI. Trimming cost V 8 bases and J 0 bases, with 14 bases left between them. CDR3 sequence: CASSQGGPSYEQYF. The CDR3 nucleotides are TGTGCCAGCTCCCAGGGGGGCCCCTCCTACGAGCAGTACTTC.

CDR3 bases: TGTGCCAGCAGCTTTCCGGGACAGGGGTATGGCTACACCTTC. Translated: CASSFPGQGYGYTF. The chain recombines TRBV5-5 with TRBJ1-2; 10 bases line up with TRBD1. Per germline, CDR1 SGHKS and CDR2 YYEKEE (reference sequence). CDR3 length equals 14 residues. Trimming took 2 bases from V and 5 from J; bases not matched to a gene: 3.

The J gene is TRBJ2-7, the V gene TRBV19, with D tentatively TRBD1 (6 bases). Trimming stripped 3 bases from V and 1 base from J, with 16 bases between. The CDR3 is 16 amino acids. Germline loops: CDR1 LNHDA, CDR2 SQIVND (reference sequence). This chain's CDR3 is CASSIGGPMGSYEQYF. CDR3 DNA sequence: TGTGCCAGTAGTATTGGGGGCCCAATGGGGTCCTACGAGCAGTACTTC.

Regarding this clone: Other DNA sequences of this sample code for an identical CDR3. The chain couples TRBV5-1 to TRBJ1-2; 9 bases match TRBD1. Germline CDR1 SGHRS, CDR2 YFSETQ. V lost 4 bases and J lost 8; bases outside the gene matches: 3. This CDR3 has 12 residues. CDR3 DNA: TGCGCCAGCAGCCGGACAGGGGACGGCTACACCTTC. Protein: CASSRTGDGYTF.

The chain recombines TRBV4-1 with TRBJ1-1; perhaps TRBD1 as D (6 bases). V was cut by 8 bases and J by 1 base, with 8 bases left in between. The CDR3 runs to 12 residues. CDR1 and CDR2 (germline): MGHRA, YSYEKL. CDR3 coding DNA: TGCGCCAGCGGCAGGGGGAACACTGAAGCTTTCTTT. Residues: CASGRGNTEAFF.

The V and J genes are TRBV5-1 and TRBJ2-3, with D tentatively TRBD2 (6 bases). The V end lost 4 bases, the J end lost 4 bases, and 16 bases lay between the germline ends. This CDR3 comprises 15 residues. Germline V lookup: CDR1 SGHRS, CDR2 YFSETQ. CDR3 in DNA: TGCGCCAGCAGCCCCGGACCCGGGGGAGCAGATACGCAGTATTTT. Its protein product is CASSPGPGGADTQYF.

The V and J genes are TRBV2 and TRBJ2-5, with D perhaps matching TRBD2 (6 bases). Per germline, CDR1 SNHLY and CDR2 FYNNEI. The V and J ends lost 5 bases and 1 base respectively, with 14 bases between them. The CDR3 has 15 residues. CDR3 amino acids: CASSTSPSPQETQYF. In nucleotides, the CDR3 is TGTGCCAGCAGTACTAGCCCATCTCCCCAAGAGACCCAGTACTTC. The full variable domain, with the rest looked up from reference TRBV2 and TRBJ2-5, is EPEVTQTPSHQVTQMGQEVILRCVPISNHLYFYWYRQILGQKVEFLVSFYNNEISEKSEIFDDQFSVERPDGSNFTLKIRSTKLEDSAMYFCASSTSPSPQETQYFGPGTRLLVL.

Details on this clone: At the DNA level, this CDR3 is encoded by other sequences in the same sample as well. This chain uses TRBV6-2 or TRBV6-3 with TRBJ2-3; no reliable D call. This CDR3 is built from 14 residues. Trimming removed 2 bases from V and 0 bases from J, with 6 bases in between. CDR1 is MNHEY, CDR2 SVGEGT, per germline. The CDR3 protein is CASSYGLSTDTQYF. The CDR3 DNA sequence: TGTGCCAGCAGTTACGGGCTAAGCACAGATACGCAGTATTTT.

V and J are TRBV4-3 and TRBJ1-1, with D maybe TRBD1 (5 bases). The ends were cut back, 0 bases at V and 0 bases at J, with 11 bases in the middle. The CDR3 sequence is 16 residues long. Germline V lookup: CDR1 LGHNA, CDR2 YSLEER. CDR3 protein: CASSQDPPGMNTEAFF. The CDR3, as DNA: TGCGCCAGCAGCCAAGATCCCCCAGGGATGAACACTGAAGCTTTCTTT.

V and J are TRBV5-8 and TRBJ2-7; D may be TRBD2 (6 bases). This CDR3 comprises 11 residues. The V and J ends lost 0 bases and 13 bases respectively, with 11 bases between them. CDR1 SGHTS and CDR2 YDEGEE come from the germline V gene. The CDR3 region is CASSLGLVLYF. The CDR3 nucleotides read TGTGCCAGCAGCTTGGGACTAGTATTATACTTC. The full variable domain, in which reference TRBV5-8 and TRBJ2-7 provide the parts outside the CDR3, is EAGVTQSPTHLIKTRGQQATLRCSPISGHTSVYWYQQALGLGLQFLLWYDEGEERNRGNFPPRFSGRQFPNYSSELNVNALELEDSALYLCASSLGLVLYFGPGTRLTVT.

The sample holds a few counts of this clone. The rearrangement uses TRBV30 and TRBJ1-6, with 9 bases identical to TRBD1. CDR3 length: 15 residues. Germline V gives CDR1 GTSNPN, CDR2 SVGIG (reference sequence). After removal of 1 base from V and 9 bases from J, the junction contained 7 bases not matched to a gene. The CDR3 DNA is TGTGCCTGGAGTGAGCACAGGGGGCAATTTTCACCCCTCCACTTT. It yields the protein CAWSEHRGQFSPLHF.

In its sample, this clone was seen a few times. The CDR3 DNA follows: TGTGCCAGCTCACCCTACCCGCGGAACACTGAAGCTTTCTTT. As protein: CASSPYPRNTEAFF. The chain joins TRBV18 to TRBJ1-1; no clear D gene. The length of the CDR3 is 14 residues. Germline values: CDR1 KGHSH, CDR2 LQKENI. The ends were cut back, 3 bases at V and 1 base at J, with 9 bases in the middle.

This clone was seen once. The junction does not match germline at one end; this may be a read error. The chain employs TRBV27 and TRBJ2-3; TRBD2 might be the D (6 bases). Germline V gives CDR1 MNHEY, CDR2 SMNVEV (reference sequence). This CDR3 has 12 amino acids. CDR3 sequence (DNA): TGTGCCAGCCTCTACCGGGGACTTCACCGGGATTTT. The encoded protein is CASLYRGLHRDF.

The rearrangement uses TRBV7-3 and TRBJ2-5; D uncertain. The CDR3 consists of 13 residues. Between the trimmed V and J ends, which lost 0 bases and 4 bases, there was a span of 6 bases. Germline assignment: CDR1 SGHTA and CDR2 FQGTGA. The CDR3 DNA is TGTGCCAGCAGCTTAACGGTCGGAGAGACCCAGTACTTC. This translates into CASSLTVGETQYF.

The V gene is TRBV7-2, the J gene TRBJ2-7; D is unresolved. Trimming took off 5 bases at V and 6 bases at J, with 11 bases between the two ends. This CDR3 has 12 amino acids. Germline V gives CDR1 SGHTA, CDR2 FQGNSA. Here the CDR3 reads CASSHPAAEQYF. CDR3 DNA: TGTGCCAGCAGCCACCCCGCGGCCGAGCAGTACTTC. Complete variable domain (other parts from reference TRBV7-2 and TRBJ2-7): GAGVSQSPSNKVTEKGKDVELRCDPISGHTALYWYRQSLGQGLEFLIYFQGNSAPDKSGLPSDRFSAERTGGSVSTLTIQRTQQEDSAVYLCASSHPAAEQYFGPGTRLTVT.

V usage is TRBV5-6 and J usage is TRBJ1-2; 7 bases are shared with TRBD1. There are 15 residues in the CDR3. Losses at the gene ends were 1 base for V and 3 bases for J; bases not matched to a gene: 6. Germline V gene data show CDR1 as SGHDT and CDR2 as YYEEEE. CDR3 bases: TGTGCCAGCAGCTTGCGCACAGGGGCGCACTATGGCTACACCTTC. Amino acid sequence: CASSLRTGAHYGYTF. Combining the CDR3 with reference TRBV5-6 and TRBJ1-2 gives the whole variable domain DAGVTQSPTHLIKTRGQQVTLRCSPKSGHDTVSWYQQALGQGPQFIFQYYEEEERQRGNFPDRFSGHQFPNYSSELNVNALLLGDSALYLCASSLRTGAHYGYTFGSGTRLTVV.

This rearrangement joins TRBV6-2 or TRBV6-3 to TRBJ2-7, with 10 bases fitting TRBD1. There are 14 residues in the CDR3. The trim removed 5 bases at V and 2 bases at J, leaving 3 bases unmatched. Germline CDR1 and CDR2: MNHEY and SVGEGT. This chain's CDR3 is CASSQGQGTYEQYF. In DNA form, the CDR3 reads TGTGCCAGCAGTCAGGGACAGGGGACCTACGAGCAGTACTTC.